These 8 T cell receptor beta chains were all obtained from the same sample, sequenced in a study of T cell responses to AZD1222 COVID-19 vaccine. Using immunoSEQ multiplex PCR, the repertoire was profiled, and TCRdb retains in-frame clones only, with some absent. The sample yields 150,000 or so clones, about 92% seen once. The source was peripheral blood, collected on day 0 of AZD1222 vaccination. All receptors derive from an adult in good health.

This clone has just a few counts. The chain has TRBV15 and TRBJ2-2; D could derive from TRBD1 or TRBD2 (5 bases each). With 4 bases removed from V and 4 bases from J, the gap between germline ends came to 16 bases. In germline, CDR1 is LNHNV, CDR2 YYDKDF (reference sequence). The CDR3 extends over 16 amino acids. Here the CDR3 DNA reads TGTGCCACCAGCAACTCGGGGCAGACTTCCACCGGGGAGCTGTTTTTT. It translates to CATSNSGQTSTGELFF.

This chain uses TRBV2 with TRBJ1-4; possibly TRBD1 for D (5 bases). From germline, CDR1 is SNHLY and CDR2 FYNNEI. The CDR3 runs 14 residues. Trimming cost V 7 bases and J 5 bases, with 14 bases left between them. The DNA of the CDR3 is TGTGCCAGCAACGACAGAGGAGAGAATGAAAAACTGTTTTTT. It translates to CASNDRGENEKLFF.

The chain is built from TRBV18 and TRBJ1-2; weak D call: TRBD1 (6 bases). The CDR3 contains 14 residues. From germline, CDR1 is KGHSH and CDR2 LQKENI. Trimming left V 7 bases short and J 7 bases short, with 19 bases between. CDR3 sequence (DNA): TGTGCCAGCTTAGCTCTGGGGGGCGAGCTTGGCTACACCTTC. Translating it yields CASLALGGELGYTF.

This chain links TRBV10-3 with TRBJ2-7; 7 bases fit TRBD1. CDR3 size: 14 residues. V lost 4 bases to trimming and J lost 0 bases; unmatched junction nucleotides: 3. Germline CDR1 ENHRY, CDR2 SYGVKD. For the CDR3, the DNA is TGTGCCATCAGTGGAACAGGGGCCTCCTACGAGCAGTACTTC. Its protein is CAISGTGASYEQYF.

The chain carries TRBV21-1 and TRBJ1-2. TRBV21-1 is designated a pseudogene. CDR3 length: 10 residues. CDR3 residues: CASRLYGYTF. The CDR3 DNA is TGTGCCAGCAGACTCTATGGCTACACCTTC.

In its sample, this clone was seen once. The chain recombines TRBV6-5 with TRBJ1-4, with TRBD1 matching over 9 bases. The CDR3 spans 13 residues. The germline V gene encodes CDR1 MNHEY and CDR2 SVGAGI. Unmatched junction bases numbered 4, after V lost 6 bases and J lost 8 bases. CDR3 residues: CASRGTGSEKLFF. CDR3 coding DNA: TGTGCCAGCAGAGGGACAGGGTCCGAAAAACTGTTTTTT.

J is TRBJ2-1 and V is TRBV7-8; TRBD2 aligns across 8 bases. After removal of 0 bases from V and 10 bases from J, the junction contained 11 bases not matched to a gene. Germline V gene data show CDR1 as SGHVS and CDR2 as FQNEAQ. CDR3 length equals 16 residues. This CDR3 is CASSLASQAGGLEQFF. The CDR3 DNA follows: TGTGCCAGCAGCTTAGCTTCGCAGGCGGGGGGCCTCGAGCAGTTCTTC. The full variable domain, rest sourced from reference TRBV7-8 and TRBJ2-1, is GAGVSQSPRYKVAKRGQDVALRCDPISGHVSLFWYQQALGQGPEFLTYFQNEAQLDKSGLPSDRFFAERPEGSVSTLKIQRTQQEDSAVYLCASSLASQAGGLEQFFGPGTRLTVL.

V gene TRBV15 combines with J gene TRBJ2-3; TRBD2 aligns across 11 bases. The CDR3 consists of 16 residues. Looked up from germline, CDR1 is LNHNV and CDR2 is YYDKDF (reference sequence). V lost 10 bases, J lost 2 bases, and 11 bases stayed unmatched. In DNA form, the CDR3 reads TGTGCCAACGGTGCAACTAGCGGGGGCCACACAGATACGCAGTATTTT. This gives the protein CANGATSGGHTDTQYF. Drawing the rest from reference TRBV15 and TRBJ2-3, the complete variable domain is DAMVIQNPRYQVTQFGKPVTLSCSQTLNHNVMYWYQQKSSQAPKLLFHYYDKDFNNEADTPDNFQSRRPNTSFCFLDIRSPGLGDTAMYLCANGATSGGHTDTQYFGPGTRLTVL.